A selection of T cell receptor beta chains follows, all from one sample in a study of patients and donors after allogeneic stem cell transplantation. TCRdb re-called the RT-PCR reads through MiXCR, storing one row per CDR3 protein. Of 150,000 to 250,000 distinct CDR3 sequences in the sample, around two fifths were seen once. The sequencing sample was made of blood, either unsorted or a sorted T cell fraction (not recorded which). The receptors derive from a human donor who was either an allogeneic HSCT recipient or a stem cell or donor lymphocyte infusion donor (not recorded which). It is not recorded whose cells these are; they may come from a transplant donor. Both conserved end residues are part of each CDR3. Fields, in order: J gene, V gene, D gene, clone size, CDR3 DNA, CDR3 protein. A D gene is named only where the DNA matches it firmly. The size field is filled for only some rows; it gives once, few, many or a size class.

TRBJ2-5 | TRBV7-7 | NA | few | TGTGCTAGCAGCTTAGCGGTCCGGGAGACCCAGTACTTC | CASSLAVRETQYF
TRBJ2-3 | TRBV12-3/TRBV12-4 | NA | NA | TGTGCCAGCAGTCCGTCTCCAGATACGCAGTATTTT | CASSPSPDTQYF
TRBJ1-2 | TRBV7-2 | TRBD1 | NA | TGTGCCAGCAGACCCTGGACAGGGACTTTCTATGGCTACACCTTC | CASRPWTGTFYGYTF
TRBJ1-3 | TRBV13 | NA | NA | TGTGCCAGCAAGTCGGGGGGAAACACCATATATTTT | CASKSGGNTIYF
TRBJ1-2 | TRBV4-3 | TRBD1 | NA | TGCGCCAGCAGCCACCCTAACAGGGGTGGCTACACCTTC | CASSHPNRGGYTF
TRBJ2-1 | TRBV20-1 | TRBD2 | NA | TGCAGTGCTAGGGAGGGCGGGAGTGTAAATGAGCAGTTCTTC | CSAREGGSVNEQFF
TRBJ1-5 | TRBV29-1 | NA | few | TGCAGCGTCGGGTATAGCAATCAGCCCCAGCATTTT | CSVGYSNQPQHF
TRBJ1-5 | TRBV12-3/TRBV12-4 | TRBD1 | NA | TGTGCCAGCAGTCGAGGGACAGGGAGCGGGCATCAGCCCCAGCATTTT | CASSRGTGSGHQPQHF
TRBJ2-5 | TRBV5-1 | NA | few | TGTGCCAGCAGTTTCTTGGAGACCCAGTACTTC | CASSFLETQYF
TRBJ1-4 | TRBV5-1 | NA | few | TGCGCCAGCAAGGGGCCACATAATGAAAAACTGTTTTTT | CASKGPHNEKLFF
TRBJ1-2 | TRBV15 | TRBD1 | NA | TGTGCCACCAGCAGGGACAGGGATAACTATGGCTACACCTTC | CATSRDRDNYGYTF
TRBJ2-7 | TRBV15 | NA | NA | TGTGCCACCAGCAGCGTCTCTAAAGGGTCTCACTACGAGCAGTACTTC | CATSSVSKGSHYEQYF
TRBJ1-2 | TRBV12-3/TRBV12-4 | TRBD1 | NA | TGTGCCAGCAGAGGCCCCGGGACAGGGCTTAACTATGGCTACACCTTC | CASRGPGTGLNYGYTF
TRBJ2-5 | TRBV30 | NA | few | TGTGCCTGGAGGGGGAGTGGGGAGACCCAGTACTTC | CAWRGSGETQYF
TRBJ2-7 | TRBV27 | NA | NA | TGTGCCAGCAGTTTCACGCAGGGCTCAAGCGAGCAGTACTTC | CASSFTQGSSEQYF
TRBJ1-3 | TRBV28 | NA | few | TGTGCCAGCAGCTATACTGGAAACACCATATATTTT | CASSYTGNTIYF
TRBJ2-2 | TRBV4-3 | NA | NA | TGCGCCAGCAGCCAAGTGACTAGGCGGAACACCGGGGAGCTGTTTTTT | CASSQVTRRNTGELFF
TRBJ1-2 | TRBV5-5 | NA | NA | TGTGCCAGCAGCTTGGGACCGAACCGATTGACTATGGGCTACACCTTC | CASSLGPNRLTMGYTF
TRBJ2-2 | TRBV25-1 | TRBD1 | NA | TGTGCCAGCGTGGGACAGGGGGCCGGGGAGCTGTTTTTT | CASVGQGAGELFF
TRBJ1-2 | TRBV7-2 | NA | NA | TGTGCCAGCAGCCCGACAGAATATGGCTACACCTTC | CASSPTEYGYTF
TRBJ2-7 | TRBV5-6 | NA | few | TGTGCCAGCAGCTTGTACGCCCAGGGATCCGAGCAGTACTTC | CASSLYAQGSEQYF
TRBJ2-7 | TRBV12-3/TRBV12-4 | TRBD2 | few | TGTGCCAGCAGCCCCGGGACTAGCGGCTACGAGCAGTACTTC | CASSPGTSGYEQYF
TRBJ2-1 | TRBV4-1 | NA | NA | TGCGCCAGCAGCCGGATAGCGGCCCTTTACAATGAGCAGTTCTTC | CASSRIAALYNEQFF
TRBJ1-3 | TRBV28 | NA | few | TGTGCCAGCAGGAAAGGGGAAGATGGAAACACCATATATTTT | CASRKGEDGNTIYF
TRBJ2-1 | TRBV7-2 | TRBD2 | NA | TGTGCCAGCAGCCTACGCGGGAGCGGCCCCAATGAGCAGTTCTTC | CASSLRGSGPNEQFF
TRBJ1-1 | TRBV28 | NA | NA | TGTGCCAGCAGTTTCGGGGGCTACATGAACACTGAAGCTTTCTTT | CASSFGGYMNTEAFF
TRBJ1-2 | TRBV28 | NA | NA | TGTGCCAGCAGTAGATCCATCGGGGCCCTCCCTAACTATGGCTACACCTTC | CASSRSIGALPNYGYTF
TRBJ2-4 | TRBV28 | TRBD1 | few | TGTGCCAGCAGCCCAGAGGGACAGGGTGGGAACATTCAGTACTTC | CASSPEGQGGNIQYF
TRBJ2-5 | TRBV3-1 | NA | few | TGTGCCAGCAGCCATTCGGACCTTCCACTATTC | CASSHSDLPLF
TRBJ1-4 | TRBV7-9 | NA | NA | TGTGCCAGCAGCTTATTGGGCTTTGGCAAACTGTTTTTT | CASSLLGFGKLFF
TRBJ2-5 | TRBV7-9 | NA | NA | TGTGCCAGCAGCTTAGTCGCATACCAAGAGACCCAGTACTTC | CASSLVAYQETQYF
TRBJ2-3 | TRBV28 | NA | NA | TGTGCCAGCAGTGAAGTGAGGACCACAGATACGCAGTATTTT | CASSEVRTTDTQYF
TRBJ2-7 | TRBV29-1 | NA | NA | TGCAGCGTTGAAGAACAGTGGGCCGGGGAGCAGTACTTC | CSVEEQWAGEQYF
TRBJ2-1 | TRBV20-1 | TRBD2 | NA | TGCAGTGCTCACGCCACCGGGACTAGCGGGAATGAGCAGTTCTTC | CSAHATGTSGNEQFF
TRBJ2-1 | TRBV29-1 | TRBD2 | NA | TGCAGCGTTGAATCCCTAGCGGGAGACTTCTACAATGAGCAGTTCTTC | CSVESLAGDFYNEQFF
TRBJ2-7 | TRBV20-1 | NA | NA | TGCAGTGCTCTGGACAAACGTTGGGAGCAGTACTTC | CSALDKRWEQYF
TRBJ1-1 | TRBV12-3/TRBV12-4 | NA | few | TGTGCCAGCAGATTGACAGGCCTTATTATGAACACTGAAGCTTTCTTT | CASRLTGLIMNTEAFF
TRBJ1-5 | TRBV7-8 | NA | NA | TGTGCCAGCAGCTATGGGGGGCGGGATCAGCCCCAGCATTTT | CASSYGGRDQPQHF
TRBJ1-2 | TRBV5-1 | NA | few | TGCGCCAGCAGCTTGGCCGGGGGCAGAGACTATGGCTACACCTTC | CASSLAGGRDYGYTF
TRBJ2-1 | TRBV27 | TRBD2 | NA | TGTGCCAGCAGTTTGCGGACTAGCGGCAATGAGCAGTTCTTC | CASSLRTSGNEQFF
TRBJ2-1 | TRBV4-2 | NA | few | TGTGCCAGCAGCCAAGATCAGGATCAGCGCTACGCCTACAATGAGCAGTTCTTC | CASSQDQDQRYAYNEQFF
TRBJ2-5 | TRBV7-9 | TRBD2 | few | TGTGCCAGCAGCCACCGGACTAGCGCCAACCAAGAGACCCAGTACTTC | CASSHRTSANQETQYF
TRBJ1-2 | TRBV28 | TRBD1 | NA | TGTGCCAGCGGAGGGACAGGGCACTATGGCTACACCTTC | CASGGTGHYGYTF
TRBJ2-3 | TRBV4-3 | TRBD2 | NA | TGCGCCAGCAGCCAGGGGAGCGGGAAAACAGATACGCAGTATTTT | CASSQGSGKTDTQYF
TRBJ1-1 | TRBV15 | NA | NA | TGTGCCACCAGCAGCGGGGGGACCACTGAAGCTTTCTTT | CATSSGGTTEAFF
TRBJ2-7 | TRBV5-1 | NA | NA | TGCGCCAGCAGCTCTGGACAGACCTACGAGCAGTACTTC | CASSSGQTYEQYF
TRBJ2-1 | TRBV13 | TRBD1 | NA | TGTGCCAGCAGCGAAAACAGGGGGTTCGACAATGAGCAGTTCTTC | CASSENRGFDNEQFF
TRBJ1-1 | TRBV30 | NA | NA | TGTGCCTGGAGTGTAGGATGGGGTGTAGAGGCTTTCTTT | CAWSVGWGVEAFF
TRBJ2-1 | TRBV6-5 | NA | NA | TGTGCTAGCAAACCAGGACCCGACAATGAGCAGTTCTTC | CASKPGPDNEQFF
TRBJ2-7 | TRBV27 | NA | NA | TGTGCCAGCAGTTCGTTGACTAGTTGGTCCTACGAGCAGTACTTC | CASSSLTSWSYEQYF
TRBJ2-1 | TRBV7-9 | NA | NA | TGTGCCAGCAGCTTAGAGTCCAATGAGCAGTTCTTC | CASSLESNEQFF
TRBJ1-6 | TRBV28 | NA | NA | TGTGCCAGCAGTTGGGGGGAGAATAATTCACCCCTCCACTTT | CASSWGENNSPLHF
TRBJ1-6 | TRBV6-6 | NA | NA | TGTGCCAGCCTTGGACGGGACGAATCACCCCTCCACTTT | CASLGRDESPLHF
TRBJ1-1 | TRBV28 | NA | few | TGTGCCAGCAGCTTACCCAGGGGGAACACTGAAGCTTTCTTT | CASSLPRGNTEAFF
TRBJ2-5 | TRBV15 | NA | once | TGTGCCACCGTCCCTAACCGGGACTACCAAGAGACCCAGTACTTC | CATVPNRDYQETQYF
TRBJ1-3 | TRBV7-6 | NA | NA | TGTGCCAGCAGCTTAGCGCCAGGCAGGGGAACTGGAAACACCATATATTTT | CASSLAPGRGTGNTIYF
TRBJ2-1 | TRBV20-1 | TRBD2 | few | TGCAGTGCTAGAGCTGCTAGCGGACACAATGAGCAGTTCTTC | CSARAASGHNEQFF